Sequencing of this T cell receptor beta chain was carried out in a study of beta chain features in type 1 diabetes. cDNA synthesis used the whole RNA isolate, giving expressed TCRB sequences. Sequenced by immunoSEQ multiplex PCR; TCRdb stores in-frame clones only, minus some. The table has approximately 200,000 clones, 9.6% seen once. Study-wide points: When Type 1 diabetes patients were examined, their TCRB CDR3s proved moderately but significantly shorter in all four CD4+ subsets. It was possible that PCR favored shorter templates, equally so in patients and controls.

A few counts support this clone. Its antigen is unidentified. Germline CDR1 is SGHTA and CDR2 is FQGNSA. There are 15 residues in the CDR3. V lost 5 bases to trimming and J lost 3 bases, with 17 bases between them. The TCR comes from a woman in her late teens or twenties in good health. Sequenced material: naive CD4+ T cells from blood. This sequence joins TRBV7-2 and TRBJ2-7, with unresolved D. Here the CDR3 DNA reads TGTGCCAGCAGCGAAGTCCCGAGAAACGGCTACGAGCAGTACTTC. This sequence encodes CASSEVPRNGYEQYF. The variable domain in full, completed from reference TRBV7-2 and TRBJ2-7, reads GAGVSQSPSNKVTEKGKDVELRCDPISGHTALYWYRQSLGQGLEFLIYFQGNSAPDKSGLPSDRFSAERTGGSVSTLTIQRTQQEDSAVYLCASSEVPRNGYEQYFGPGTRLTVT.